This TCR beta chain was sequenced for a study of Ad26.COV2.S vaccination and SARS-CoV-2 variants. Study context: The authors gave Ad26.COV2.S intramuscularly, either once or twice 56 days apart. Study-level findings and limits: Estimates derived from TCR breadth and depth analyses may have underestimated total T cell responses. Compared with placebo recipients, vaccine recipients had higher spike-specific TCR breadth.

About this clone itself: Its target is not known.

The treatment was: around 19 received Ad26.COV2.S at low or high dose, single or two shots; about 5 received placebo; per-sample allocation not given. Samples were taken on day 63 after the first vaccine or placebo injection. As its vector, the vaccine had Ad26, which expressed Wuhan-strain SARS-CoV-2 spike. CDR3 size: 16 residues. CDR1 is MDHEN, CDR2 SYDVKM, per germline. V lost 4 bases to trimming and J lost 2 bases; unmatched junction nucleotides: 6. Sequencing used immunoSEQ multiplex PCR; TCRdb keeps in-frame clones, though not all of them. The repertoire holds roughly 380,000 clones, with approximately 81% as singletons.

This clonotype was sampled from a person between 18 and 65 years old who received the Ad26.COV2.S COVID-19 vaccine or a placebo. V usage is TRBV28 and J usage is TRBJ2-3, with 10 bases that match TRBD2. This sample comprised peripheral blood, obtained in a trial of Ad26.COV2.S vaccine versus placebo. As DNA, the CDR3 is TGTGCCAGCAGTTCCCGTGGACTAGCGGACACAGATACGCAGTATTTT. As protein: CASSSRGLADTDTQYF. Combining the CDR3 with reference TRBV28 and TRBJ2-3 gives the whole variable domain DVKVTQSSRYLVKRTGEKVFLECVQDMDHENMFWYRQDPGLGLRLIYFSYDVKMKEKGDIPEGYSVSREKKERFSLILESASTNQTSMYLCASSSRGLADTDTQYFGPGTRLTVL.